Listed below are T cell receptor beta chains from one sample, sequenced in a study of shared clonotypes between healthy human individuals. Generated by immunoSEQ multiplex PCR, the TCRdb table keeps only in-frame clones and is missing some. This repertoire shows millions of clones, over 85% found once; its top ten account for under 0.15%. The sample taken for sequencing was naive CD4+ T cells sorted from blood. These TCRs come from a man aged 18-30 years in good health. The CDR3 runs from the conserved cysteine through the conserved F or W. Fields, in order: clone size, V gene, CDR3 length, J gene, D gene, CDR3 protein, CDR3 DNA. The D gene is left open where the match is weak. Only part of the rows carry a size: once, few, many, or a class if the clone is expanded.

NA	TRBV7-2	15	TRBJ1-1	NA	CASSSLGPLYTEAFF	TGTGCCAGCAGCTCCCTCGGCCCATTGTACACTGAAGCTTTCTTT
NA	TRBV5-5	15	TRBJ2-7	NA	CASSLSRAPGDEQYF	TGTGCCAGCAGCTTATCGAGGGCTCCGGGGGACGAGCAGTACTTC
NA	TRBV5-5	14	TRBJ2-6	NA	CASSKFSGANVLTF	TGTGCCAGCAGCAAGTTCTCTGGGGCCAACGTCCTGACTTTC
NA	TRBV5-5	15	TRBJ1-1	TRBD1	CASSATGVTNTEAFF	TGTGCCAGCAGCGCTACAGGGGTTACCAACACTGAAGCTTTCTTT
NA	TRBV18	14	TRBJ2-7	NA	CASSADLLTYEQYF	TGTGCCAGCTCAGCCGACCTGCTGACCTACGAGCAGTACTTC
NA	TRBV7-2	19	TRBJ2-7	TRBD1	CASSFTHPGQGNGAYEQYF	TGTGCCAGCAGCTTTACCCACCCAGGACAGGGGAACGGGGCGTACGAGCAGTACTTC
few	TRBV10-2	13	TRBJ1-1	TRBD1	CASRDRDLTEAFF	TGCGCCAGCAGGGACAGGGACCTCACTGAAGCTTTCTTT
NA	TRBV30	14	TRBJ2-3	NA	CAWSRGATPDTQYF	TGTGCCTGGAGTAGGGGGGCAACTCCAGATACGCAGTATTTT
NA	TRBV30	13	TRBJ1-1	TRBD1	CAWRLQGETEAFF	TGTGCCTGGAGATTACAGGGGGAAACTGAAGCTTTCTTT
NA	TRBV6-1	14	TRBJ2-1	TRBD2	CASSEIGSGGGRFF	TGTGCCAGCAGTGAAATCGGTAGCGGGGGAGGACGGTTCTTC
NA	TRBV11-2	17	TRBJ1-2	TRBD1	CASSSIKDRGRDYGYTF	TGTGCCAGCAGCTCGATAAAAGACAGGGGGCGCGACTATGGCTACACCTTC
NA	TRBV6-6	14	TRBJ2-1	NA	CASSSPGGGNEQFF	TGTGCCAGCAGTTCCCCTGGAGGGGGCAATGAGCAGTTCTTC
NA	TRBV5-6	16	TRBJ2-5	NA	CASSNWGLGLQETQYF	TGTGCCAGCAGCAATTGGGGCTTAGGGCTCCAAGAGACCCAGTACTTC
NA	TRBV7-2	14	TRBJ2-4	NA	CASSLEYSKNIQYF	TGTGCCAGCAGCTTAGAATACTCCAAAAACATTCAGTACTTC
NA	TRBV9	15	TRBJ1-3	NA	CASSVDGGSGNTIYF	TGTGCCAGCAGCGTAGATGGGGGGTCTGGAAACACCATATATTTT
NA	TRBV29-1	16	TRBJ2-3	NA	CSVEDLGGSSTDTQYF	TGCAGCGTTGAAGATCTCGGGGGTTCTAGCACAGATACGCAGTATTTT
NA	TRBV21-1	17	TRBJ1-3	NA	CASSKASTGDSGNTIYF	TGTGCCAGCAGCAAAGCGAGTACAGGGGACTCTGGAAACACCATATATTTT
NA	TRBV6-4	13	TRBJ1-1	NA	CASSPQENTEAFF	TGTGCCAGCAGCCCACAGGAGAACACTGAAGCTTTCTTT
NA	TRBV6-5	15	TRBJ1-1	NA	CASSRGAKSNTEAFF	TGTGCCAGCAGTCGGGGAGCAAAGTCCAACACTGAAGCTTTCTTT
once	TRBV5-1	16	TRBJ2-4	TRBD1	CASSPGQGSVKNIQYF	TGCGCCAGCAGCCCCGGACAGGGAAGTGTCAAAAACATTCAGTACTTC
NA	TRBV5-3	17	TRBJ1-5	TRBD1	CARSLAGTGNSNQPQHF	TGTGCCAGAAGCTTGGCTGGGACAGGAAATAGCAATCAGCCCCAGCATTTT
NA	TRBV10-3	16	TRBJ2-3	NA	CAISESGRGGSDTQYF	TGTGCCATCAGTGAGAGCGGCAGGGGAGGGTCAGATACGCAGTATTTT
NA	TRBV7-9	12	TRBJ1-2	NA	CASQGPNYGYTF	TGTGCCAGCCAGGGGCCGAACTATGGCTACACCTTC
NA	TRBV19	13	TRBJ1-6	NA	CASSIGQNSPLHF	TGTGCCAGTAGTATAGGTCAGAATTCACCCCTCCACTTT
NA	TRBV19	16	TRBJ1-2	TRBD1	CASSIGDRDGGYGYTF	TGTGCCAGTAGTATTGGGGACAGGGACGGCGGCTATGGCTACACCTTC
once	TRBV5-3	14	TRBJ2-2	NA	CAPPWGCSTGELFF	TGTGCCCCACCCTGGGGGTGCAGCACCGGGGAGCTGTTTTTT
NA	TRBV19	15	TRBJ1-2	NA	CASSFGLLGAYGYTF	TGTGCCAGTAGTTTCGGGCTCCTGGGCGCCTATGGCTACACCTTC
NA	TRBV5-1	14	TRBJ2-7	TRBD1	CASSGTEGTYEQYF	TGCGCCAGCAGCGGGACAGAAGGAACCTACGAGCAGTACTTC
NA	TRBV7-2	14	TRBJ2-3	NA	CASSLGLGGDTQYF	TGTGCCAGCAGCTTAGGGCTGGGTGGGGATACGCAGTATTTT
once	TRBV14	13	TRBJ1-1	TRBD1	CASSLDRRTEAFF	TGTGCCAGCAGCCTGGACAGGCGCACTGAAGCTTTCTTT
NA	TRBV6-1	17	TRBJ2-6	NA	CASSDAGLRSGANVLTF	TGTGCCAGCAGTGATGCAGGGCTACGCTCTGGGGCCAACGTCCTGACTTTC
NA	TRBV10-1	15	TRBJ1-4	NA	CASSESTGANEKLFF	TGCGCCAGCAGTGAGTCGACAGGAGCTAATGAAAAACTGTTTTTT
NA	TRBV5-4	15	TRBJ2-7	TRBD1	CASSSGQGLIDEQYF	TGTGCCAGCAGTTCTGGACAGGGTCTTATCGACGAGCAGTACTTC
NA	TRBV11-2	15	TRBJ2-5	TRBD1	CASSLGGQQGATQYF	TGTGCCAGCAGCTTAGGGGGACAACAGGGGGCCACCCAGTACTTC
NA	TRBV30	12	TRBJ2-7	NA	CAWTQDYYEQYF	TGTGCCTGGACACAGGATTACTACGAGCAGTACTTC
NA	TRBV7-9	15	TRBJ2-7	TRBD2	CASSLGLADLDEQYF	TGTGCCAGCAGCCTTGGACTAGCGGACTTGGACGAGCAGTACTTC
NA	TRBV5-8	12	TRBJ1-2	NA	CASSRENYGYTF	TGTGCCAGCAGCAGAGAGAACTATGGCTACACCTTC
NA	TRBV5-6	13	TRBJ1-2	NA	CASSLVTVDGYTF	TGTGCCAGCAGCTTGGTGACAGTGGATGGCTACACCTTC
NA	TRBV5-1	13	TRBJ2-5	TRBD1	CASSTGQQETQYF	TGCGCCAGCAGCACGGGACAGCAGGAGACCCAGTACTTC
NA	TRBV28	15	TRBJ2-7	TRBD1	CASSLWAGGEYEQYF	TGTGCCAGCAGTTTATGGGCAGGGGGCGAATACGAGCAGTACTTC
NA	TRBV6-4	13	TRBJ1-1	NA	CASSAAGGTEAFF	TGTGCCAGCAGTGCGGCTGGGGGCACTGAAGCTTTCTTT
NA	TRBV7-2	16	TRBJ2-1	NA	CASRYDRSGTYNEQFF	TGTGCCAGCAGATACGATCGTAGCGGAACCTACAATGAGCAGTTCTTC
NA	TRBV10-3	11	TRBJ2-7	NA	CAITAGYEQYF	TGTGCCATCACGGCGGGTTACGAGCAGTACTTC
NA	TRBV6-4	18	TRBJ2-7	NA	CASSDFDASVTGDYEQYF	TGTGCCAGCAGTGACTTCGACGCGTCCGTGACAGGAGACTACGAGCAGTACTTC
NA	TRBV6-6	15	TRBJ1-5	NA	CASSYDPGVDQPQHF	TGTGCCAGCAGTTACGATCCTGGGGTGGATCAGCCCCAGCATTTT
NA	TRBV28	15	TRBJ2-7	NA	CASSLSSTLVGEQYF	TGTGCCAGCAGCCTCTCCTCGACACTAGTAGGCGAGCAGTACTTC
NA	TRBV20-1	11	TRBJ2-7	NA	CSALGVYEQYF	TGCAGTGCACTGGGGGTCTACGAGCAGTACTTC
NA	TRBV29-1	15	TRBJ2-5	TRBD1	CSGTKTGSVQETQYF	TGCAGCGGCACAAAGACAGGGTCGGTACAAGAGACCCAGTACTTC
NA	TRBV5-8	17	TRBJ2-1	TRBD1	CASSLRLWTGESNEQFF	TGTGCCAGCAGCTTGCGTCTGTGGACAGGGGAAAGCAATGAGCAGTTCTTC
NA	TRBV27	15	TRBJ2-7	TRBD2	CASSVRLAGYYEQYF	TGTGCCAGCAGTGTCCGACTAGCGGGATACTACGAGCAGTACTTC
NA	TRBV7-2	15	TRBJ2-2	NA	CASSLRGPTQGELFF	TGTGCCAGCAGTTTACGAGGCCCTACTCAGGGGGAGCTGTTTTTT
NA	TRBV25-1	14	TRBJ1-1	NA	CASSDWVEDTEAFF	TGTGCCAGCAGTGACTGGGTGGAGGACACTGAAGCTTTCTTT
NA	TRBV6-1	18	TRBJ2-6	NA	CASSEDSWALSGANVLTF	TGTGCCAGCAGTGAAGATTCCTGGGCCCTCTCTGGGGCCAACGTCCTGACTTTC